These 6 T cell receptor beta chains were all obtained from the same sample, sequenced in a study of neurological immune-mediated disorders. TCRdb passed the 5' RACE reads through MiXCR, listing each CDR3 protein once. The table records approximately 66,000 distinct CDR3 sequences, 3.5% to 5.5% of them present only once. The sample consisted of PBMCs. The receptors were sampled from a man aged 25 to 45 with multiple sclerosis.

This clonotype was observed many times. V usage is TRBV6-6 and J usage is TRBJ1-2; 12 bases map to TRBD1. V lost 1 base, J lost 3 bases, and 9 bases stayed unmatched. The CDR3 is 18 amino acids. Germline assignment: CDR1 MNHNY and CDR2 SVGAGI (reference sequence). The CDR3, as DNA: TGTGCCAGCAGTTACTTCTCGGGACAGGGGGCCTGGGACTATGGCTACACCTTC. It codes for CASSYFSGQGAWDYGYTF.

The rearrangement joins TRBV19 to TRBJ1-1, with D unresolved. CDR1 LNHDA and CDR2 SQIVND come from the germline V gene (reference sequence). Trimming removed 7 bases at V and 1 base at J, with 10 bases between. The CDR3 is made up of 13 amino acids. The CDR3 DNA sequence: TGTGCCAGTACAAACACGGAGAACACTGAAGCTTTCTTT. This sequence encodes CASTNTENTEAFF.

This clonotype was found many times. The rearrangement joins TRBV20-1 to TRBJ1-1, with unresolved D. The ends were cut back, 5 bases at V and 0 bases at J, with 10 bases in the middle. This CDR3 region has 13 residues. Germline V gene lookup returns CDR1 DFQATT and CDR2 SNEGSKA (reference sequence). The CDR3 reads CSALWTVNTEAFF. CDR3 nucleotides: TGCAGTGCTCTCTGGACGGTGAACACTGAAGCTTTCTTT.

This clonotype was recorded at least ten times. The rearrangement joins TRBV7-9 to TRBJ1-1, with D possibly matching TRBD1 (5 bases). Trimming cost V 0 bases and J 6 bases, with 14 bases left between them. The germline V gene has CDR1 SEHNR and CDR2 FQNEAQ (reference sequence). The CDR3 runs 15 residues. This CDR3 is CASSLAPSGAPEAFF. Written as DNA, the CDR3 is TGTGCCAGCAGCTTAGCGCCTTCCGGGGCCCCTGAAGCTTTCTTT.

This clonotype showed up many times. The chain joins TRBV6-6 to TRBJ1-2, with D possibly matching TRBD1 (5 bases). V was clipped by 5 bases and J by 2 bases, with 15 bases between them. Germline V gene sequence: CDR1 MNHNY, CDR2 SVGAGI (reference sequence). This CDR3 comprises 15 residues. In DNA form, the CDR3 reads TGTGCCAGCAGTACTTTTGGGGGAAACAACTATGGCTACACCTTC. Translated, it gives CASSTFGGNNYGYTF.

There are many counts of this clonotype. This chain uses TRBV20-1 with TRBJ1-1; D is perhaps TRBD1 (5 bases). Germline assignment: CDR1 DFQATT and CDR2 SNEGSKA (reference sequence). V was shortened by 1 base and J by 1 base, with 13 bases between the two germline ends. The CDR3 extends over 15 amino acids. The CDR3 DNA is TGCAGTGCTAGAGGGACGGGACTGCAGAACACTGAAGCTTTCTTT. Translating gives CSARGTGLQNTEAFF.